These T cell receptor beta chains were read from a single sample in a study of cytomegalovirus exposure and HLA in healthy donors. Clones were read by immunoSEQ multiplex PCR, and TCRdb kept only the in-frame ones, dropping some. The sample contains about 190,000 clones, around 84% of which appear only once. Sequencing was performed on PBMCs. These receptors all come from a boy aged 2-9 years in good health and CMV-seronegative. CDR3s include the opening cysteine and the closing phenylalanine or tryptophan. A D gene is named only where the DNA matches it firmly. Clone size is stated in some rows and not others, as once, few, many or a class when expanded.

TRBV5-1	TRBJ2-1	NA	TRBD2	CASSWNSLLAGGFNEQFF	TGCGCCAGCAGCTGGAACTCTCTTCTAGCGGGGGGTTTCAATGAGCAGTTCTTC
TRBV15	TRBJ2-5	NA	TRBD1	CATRLGTGVETQYF	TGTGCCACCAGATTAGGGACAGGGGTAGAGACCCAGTACTTC
TRBV10-1	TRBJ1-2	NA	NA	CASSESGAGYTF	TGCGCCAGCAGTGAGTCTGGGGCTGGCTACACCTTC
TRBV28	TRBJ1-5	NA	NA	CASRGGAGVNNQPQHF	TGTGCCAGCAGGGGAGGGGCAGGGGTCAACAATCAGCCCCAGCATTTT
TRBV2	TRBJ2-7	NA	TRBD1	CASRPTGTVSCEQYF	TGTGCCAGCAGGCCTACCGGGACAGTCTCCTGCGAGCAGTACTTC
TRBV18	TRBJ1-1	once	NA	CASSPFMNTEAFF	TGTGCCAGCTCACCGTTCATGAACACTGAAGCTTTCTTT
TRBV2	TRBJ2-2	few	TRBD1	CASSGQGASSPGELFF	TGTGCCAGCAGTGGACAGGGGGCTTCCTCTCCCGGGGAGCTGTTTTTT
TRBV5-1	TRBJ2-7	NA	NA	CASSLAAGEQYF	TGCGCCAGCAGCTTGGCCGCGGGCGAGCAGTACTTC
TRBV11-2	TRBJ2-5	NA	TRBD2	CASSPGGVQETQYF	TGTGCCAGCAGCCCGGGAGGGGTCCAAGAGACCCAGTACTTC
TRBV28	TRBJ1-1	few	NA	CASSPLMRAGTEAFF	TGTGCCAGCAGTCCTCTAATGCGGGCTGGGACTGAAGCTTTCTTT
TRBV5-8	TRBJ2-3	NA	TRBD2	CASNVAVTSGGTRTDTQYF	TGTGCCAGCAACGTCGCGGTGACTAGCGGGGGGACTCGCACAGATACGCAGTATTTT
TRBV28	TRBJ1-5	NA	NA	CASSFLSNQPQHF	TGTGCCAGCAGTTTCCTCAGCAATCAGCCCCAGCATTTT
TRBV27	TRBJ1-1	NA	NA	CASDSEAFF	TGTGCCAGTGACAGTGAAGCTTTCTTT
TRBV4-1	TRBJ1-1	few	NA	CASSQVGGRGAFF	TGCGCCAGCAGCCAAGTGGGGGGACGAGGAGCTTTCTTT
TRBV5-1	TRBJ1-4	NA	TRBD1	CASSLGQGTEKLFF	TGCGCCAGCAGCTTGGGACAGGGCACTGAAAAACTGTTTTTT
TRBV28	TRBJ2-3	few	TRBD2	CASRGTSGSTDTQYF	TGTGCCAGCAGAGGGACTAGCGGGAGCACAGATACGCAGTATTTT
TRBV5-1	TRBJ2-3	few	NA	CASRPGNTDTQYF	TGCGCCAGCAGGCCGGGGAACACAGATACGCAGTATTTT
TRBV4-2	TRBJ2-1	NA	NA	CASSQEGYRWGNEQFF	TGTGCCAGCAGCCAAGAGGGGTACAGGTGGGGCAATGAGCAGTTCTTC
TRBV30	TRBJ1-4	few	NA	CAGTQLNEKLFF	TGTGCCGGGACACAGTTGAATGAAAAACTGTTTTTT
TRBV7-9	TRBJ2-3	once	NA	CASSSQTRADTQYF	TGTGCCAGCAGCTCGCAGACTAGGGCAGATACGCAGTATTTT
TRBV19	TRBJ2-5	NA	TRBD2	CASSTSITGLAGIETQYF	TGTGCCAGTAGTACCTCCATAACGGGACTAGCGGGAATAGAGACCCAGTACTTC
TRBV5-5	TRBJ1-5	NA	NA	CASSPDTGQPQHF	TGTGCCAGCAGCCCTGACACTGGGCAGCCCCAGCATTTT
TRBV28	TRBJ1-2	NA	TRBD1	CASNPTGEGYTF	TGTGCCAGCAACCCGACAGGGGAAGGCTACACCTTC
TRBV28	TRBJ1-1	few	NA	CASSSAGWEGDKGLGDTEAFF	TGTGCCAGCAGTTCGGCGGGGTGGGAGGGGGACAAGGGACTGGGGGACACTGAAGCTTTCTTT
TRBV28	TRBJ2-7	NA	TRBD1	CASSFMGQLSYEQYF	TGTGCCAGCAGTTTTATGGGACAGCTCTCCTACGAGCAGTACTTC
TRBV6-4	TRBJ2-3	NA	TRBD2	CASSESLAGGTDTQYF	TGTGCCAGCAGTGAGAGCTTAGCGGGGGGCACAGATACGCAGTATTTT
TRBV4-2	TRBJ2-7	few	NA	CASSQVRAGSPYEQYF	TGTGCCAGCAGCCAAGTTAGGGCGGGTTCCCCCTACGAGCAGTACTTC
TRBV27	TRBJ2-1	NA	TRBD2	CASSDSGKFYNEQFF	TGTGCCAGCAGTGATAGCGGGAAGTTTTACAATGAGCAGTTCTTC
TRBV6-4	TRBJ2-1	few	NA	CASSSGDNNEQFF	TGTGCCAGCAGTAGCGGGGACAACAATGAGCAGTTCTTC